This T cell receptor (beta chain) was documented in a study of T cell responses to AZD1222 COVID-19 vaccine. Profiled with immunoSEQ multiplex PCR; TCRdb holds only in-frame clones, not every one. The sample has about 90,000 clones; approximately 81% are singletons. The V gene lost 2 bases and the J gene lost 9 bases, with 8 bases spanning the gap. The CDR3 consists of 12 residues. Looked up from germline, CDR1 is SNHLY and CDR2 is FYNNEI. Notes on this clone: Its antigen is still unknown.

The study pooled second doses at about 4 or about 12 weeks. Study outcomes and limitations: Receipt of two AZD1222 doses was followed by a rise in Spike-specific TCR breadth and depth. Clonal diversity was possibly underestimated, and the donors were mostly white British, with more females.

Sequenced here: peripheral blood, sampled 28 days after the second AZD1222 dose. This receptor was taken from an adult who received the AZD1222 COVID-19 vaccine. V gene TRBV2 combines with J gene TRBJ2-1; D is possibly TRBD2 (6 bases). CDR3 region: CASSEQGGEQFF. DNA for the CDR3: TGTGCCAGCAGTGAACAGGGAGGTGAGCAGTTCTTC.